At least ten counts were recorded for the clone carrying this T cell receptor (beta chain). The data derive from a study of early T cells in non-severe SARS-CoV-2 infection. The CDR3 spans 16 residues. V lost 0 bases to trimming and J lost 6 bases; unmatched junction nucleotides: 5. CDR1 and CDR2 (germline): SGHKS, YYEKEE (reference sequence). TCRdb re-called the 5' RACE reads through MiXCR, storing one row per CDR3 protein. The data contain about 26,000 distinct CDR3 sequences, roughly 4% of them singletons. Sample: whole blood. The chain couples TRBV5-5 to TRBJ1-5; 11 nucleotides match TRBD1. This TCR was recovered from an adult who was a healthcare worker with PCR-confirmed SARS-CoV-2 infection or an uninfected control (not recorded which). The CDR3 is CASSLAGQGAIQPQHF. In DNA form, the CDR3 reads TGTGCCAGCAGCTTGGCTGGACAGGGGGCAATTCAGCCCCAGCATTTT. Supplemented by reference TRBV5-5 and TRBJ1-5, the full variable domain reads DAGVTQSPTHLIKTRGQQVTLRCSPISGHKSVSWYQQVLGQGPQFIFQYYEKEERGRGNFPDRFSARQFPNYSSELNVNALLLGDSALYLCASSLAGQGAIQPQHFGDGTRLSIL.